These 14 T cell receptor beta chains originate from one sample sequenced in a study of metastatic and nonmetastatic thyroid tumors. Patients had received no treatment of any kind before thyroid surgery. TCRdb redid the clone calls on the PCR reads using MiXCR. The repertoire holds some 16,000 clones, with 33% as singletons. The sequencing input was tumor tissue. The origin of the receptors is a male donor with papillary thyroid cancer or a benign thyroid nodule (not recorded which). Some clones in this sample may be carry-over from other donors' samples.

This sequence joins TRBV5-6 and TRBJ1-6; D call uncertain. Germline V gives CDR1 SGHDT, CDR2 YYEEEE. Trimming stripped 6 bases from V and 3 bases from J, with 13 bases between. The CDR3 is made up of 15 amino acids. The CDR3 protein is CASTPRGNYNSPLHF. CDR3 coding DNA: TGTGCCAGCACCCCTCGCGGGAACTATAATTCACCCCTCCACTTT. The variable domain in full, completed from reference TRBV5-6 and TRBJ1-6, reads DAGVTQSPTHLIKTRGQQVTLRCSPKSGHDTVSWYQQALGQGPQFIFQYYEEEERQRGNFPDRFSGHQFPNYSSELNVNALLLGDSALYLCASTPRGNYNSPLHFGNGTRLTVT.

This clone was observed a few times. The V gene is TRBV6-2 or TRBV6-3, the J gene TRBJ2-6; a weak D match, TRBD1 (5 bases). This CDR3 region has 15 residues. Trimming took 5 bases from V and 0 from J, leaving 8 bases between them. CDR1 and CDR2 (germline): MNHEY, SVGEGT. CDR3 amino acids: CASSTGNSGANVLTF. The CDR3 nucleotides read TGTGCCAGCAGTACAGGCAACTCTGGGGCCAACGTCCTGACTTTC.

This clone was seen a handful of times. The chain employs TRBV11-2 and TRBJ2-3, with 7 bases identical to TRBD2. The CDR3 runs 17 residues. V shed 5 bases, J shed 0 bases, and the junction held 11 bases outside the gene matches. Germline values: CDR1 SGHAT, CDR2 FQNNGV. CDR3 sequence reads: CASSLWSAGESTDTQYF. The CDR3 DNA is TGTGCCAGCAGCCTTTGGAGCGCGGGAGAGAGCACAGATACGCAGTATTTT.

V gene TRBV28 combines with J gene TRBJ1-3; tentatively, D is TRBD1 (5 bases). Germline CDR1 and CDR2: MDHEN and SYDVKM. The CDR3 runs 14 residues. V shed 5 bases and J shed 4 bases, with 12 bases lying between them. CDR3 residues: CASSARGRGNTIYF. CDR3 sequence (DNA): TGTGCCAGCAGTGCCCGGGGGAGAGGAAACACCATATATTTT. The full variable domain, completed using reference TRBV28 and TRBJ1-3, is DVKVTQSSRYLVKRTGEKVFLECVQDMDHENMFWYRQDPGLGLRLIYFSYDVKMKEKGDIPEGYSVSREKKERFSLILESASTNQTSMYLCASSARGRGNTIYFGEGSWLTVV.

The chain uses TRBV9 and TRBJ2-7; 9 bases map to TRBD2. Looked up from germline, CDR1 is SGDLS and CDR2 is YYNGEE. The CDR3 totals 13 residues. V shed 4 bases, J shed 4 bases, and the junction held 3 bases outside the gene matches. For the CDR3, the DNA is TGTGCCAGCAGCCATAGCGGGAGTTACGAGCAGTACTTC. It encodes CASSHSGSYEQYF.

In its sample, this clone was seen once. The chain links TRBV5-1 to TRBJ2-3; 13 bases are shared with TRBD2. After removal of 0 bases from V and 0 bases from J, the junction contained 1 base not matched to a gene. Germline CDR1 and CDR2: SGHRS and YFSETQ. The CDR3 is 17 residues long. CDR3 nucleotides: TGCGCCAGCAGCTTGGTGACTAGCGGGAGGAGCACAGATACGCAGTATTTT. Translating gives CASSLVTSGRSTDTQYF.

A word on this clone: Sequence at one end of the junction differs from germline and may be a read error. The J gene is TRBJ1-4, the V gene TRBV7-3; D is possibly TRBD1 (5 bases). Germline-derived CDR1 and CDR2 are SGHTA and FQGTGA. This CDR3 spans 15 amino acids. The CDR3 reads CASSLGPGTGEKLIF. The CDR3 region has the DNA TGTGCCAGCAGCTTAGGGCCGGGAACGGGGGAAAAACTGATTTTT.

This chain connects TRBV27 to TRBJ1-6; 7 nucleotides line up with TRBD1. J gave up 0 bases and V 5 bases, and 10 bases lay outside the gene matches. Germline CDR1 and CDR2: MNHEY and SMNVEV (reference sequence). CDR3 size: 18 residues. This CDR3 is CASSREGTVSSYNSPLHF. The CDR3 nucleotides are TGTGCCAGCAGTCGGGAGGGGACAGTGAGCTCCTATAATTCACCCCTCCACTTT.

Here the CDR3 reads CATRGDEQYF. The CDR3 DNA follows: TGTGCCACCAGGGGGGACGAGCAGTACTTC. The rearrangement uses TRBV24-1 and TRBJ2-7; perhaps D is TRBD1 or TRBD2 (5 bases each). Trimming cost V 7 bases and J 5 bases, with 5 bases left between them. Germline CDR1 is KGHDR and CDR2 is SFDVKD. This CDR3 is 10 amino acids long.

This clone was recorded many times. This sample includes further DNA sequences coding for the same CDR3. The chain combines TRBV13 with TRBJ1-1, with D tentatively TRBD1 (5 bases). Trimming removed 0 bases at V and 1 base at J, with 6 bases between. The CDR3 spans 14 residues. Germline values: CDR1 PRHDT, CDR2 FYEKMQ (reference sequence). The CDR3 is CASSLGQGNTEAFF. CDR3 DNA: TGTGCCAGCAGCTTAGGTCAGGGGAACACTGAAGCTTTCTTT.

This clone has at least ten counts. The V call is TRBV20-1, the J call TRBJ1-1; D is uncertain. In germline, CDR1 is DFQATT, CDR2 SNEGSKA (reference sequence). The CDR3 runs 17 residues. V gave up 5 bases and J gave up 0 bases, with 22 bases separating them. The CDR3 DNA reads as TGCAGTGCTCCCCGCAAGGGCACAGAACCTTTGAACACTGAAGCTTTCTTT. It specifies CSAPRKGTEPLNTEAFF.

The chain is built from TRBV5-1 and TRBJ2-7; the D gene could be TRBD1 or TRBD2 (6 bases each). Germline CDR1 is SGHRS and CDR2 is YFSETQ. The CDR3 contains 16 residues. Trimming cost V 4 bases and J 3 bases, with 20 bases left between them. CDR3 nucleotides: TGCGCCAGCAGCATAGGGGGGCTAGGAAGAGACTACGAGCAGTACTTC. Amino acids: CASSIGGLGRDYEQYF.

The chain uses TRBV3-1 and TRBJ2-2; no reliable D call. The CDR3 sequence is 15 residues long. Germline CDR1 reads LGHDT; CDR2 reads YNNKEL (reference sequence). V was trimmed by 5 bases and J by 5 bases, leaving 15 bases between them. The CDR3 spells CASSSPLTRTGELFF. DNA for the CDR3: TGTGCCAGCAGCTCCCCCTTGACCAGGACCGGGGAGCTGTTTTTT.

With respect to this clone: The junction does not match germline at one end; this may be a read error. The chain carries TRBV7-3 and TRBJ2-3; 7 positions match TRBD1. The CDR3 runs 17 residues. Germline V gives CDR1 SGHTA, CDR2 FQGTGA. The CDR3 bases are TGTGCCAGCCGCTTAACGCTCAGGGGGTATGATAGAGATACGCAGTATTTT. This gives the protein CASRLTLRGYDRDTQYF. The full variable domain, with the rest looked up from reference TRBV7-3 and TRBJ2-3, is GAGVSQTPSNKVTEKGKYVELRCDPISGHTALYWYRQSLGQGPEFLIYFQGTGAADDSGLPNDRFFAVRPEGSVSTLKIQRTERGDSAVYLCASRLTLRGYDRDTQYFGPGTRLTVL.